Following are 13 T cell receptor beta chains from one sample sequenced in a study of blood T cell repertoires in COVID-19 (dated by TCRdb to the early 2020s). The library was obtained by the immunoSEQ multiplex PCR assay. TCRdb limited this immuneACCESS table to in-frame rearrangements with V and J called. A share of clones is missing; checked studies link under half to unresolved V genes, and the rest is unexplained. The sample table lists around 200,000 clones, roughly 80% of them with a count of one. The ten largest account for around 2.3% of the sample. The sample comprised peripheral blood. All receptors come from a woman in her 40s with active or convalescent COVID-19.

This chain joins TRBV4-2 and TRBJ1-1; no definite D call. This CDR3 has 13 amino acids. Germline assignment: CDR1 LGHNA and CDR2 YNFKEQ. Trimming removed 1 base at V and 1 base at J, with 4 bases between. CDR3 residues: CASSQGANTEAFF. CDR3 nucleotide sequence: TGTGCCAGCAGCCAAGGGGCGAACACTGAAGCTTTCTTT.

This clone showed up just once. V gene TRBV6-2 or TRBV6-3 combines with J gene TRBJ2-1; 10 bases agree with TRBD2. This CDR3 has 16 residues. The V gene's germline CDR1 is MNHEY and CDR2 SVGEGT. Losses at the gene ends were 2 bases for V and 8 bases for J; bases not matched to a gene: 9. The CDR3 coding sequence is TGTGCCAGCAGTTACGGGAGAGCGGGGGGGGCCGATGAGCAGTTCTTC. It yields the protein CASSYGRAGGADEQFF.

The V call is TRBV12-2, the J call TRBJ2-7; TRBD2, the D gene given by the table, was not confirmed from the DNA. TRBV12-2 is an annotated pseudogene. The length of the CDR3 is 14 residues. CDR3 amino acids: CASRLSGRSYEQYF. DNA for the CDR3: TGTGCAAGTCGCCTTAGCGGACGCTCCTACGAGCAGTACTTC.

V is TRBV28 and J is TRBJ1-4; D uncertain. V lost 2 bases and J lost 0, with 13 bases in between. The germline V gene has CDR1 MDHEN and CDR2 SYDVKM. The length of the CDR3 is 17 residues. CDR3 protein: CASSLVSPVATNEKLFF. The CDR3 nucleotides are TGTGCCAGCAGTTTAGTATCTCCAGTCGCAACTAATGAAAAACTGTTTTTT.

This chain links TRBV28 with TRBJ2-7; D may be TRBD1 (6 bases). Trimming shortened V by 6 bases and J by 2 bases, and 11 bases separated the two germline ends. Germline CDR1 MDHEN, CDR2 SYDVKM. This CDR3 has 13 residues. The CDR3 here is CASSQGTTYEQYF. In DNA form, the CDR3 reads TGTGCCAGCAGCCAAGGGACAACCTACGAGCAGTACTTC.

The J gene is TRBJ2-1, the V gene TRBV2; D is unresolved. CDR1 is SNHLY, CDR2 FYNNEI, per germline. The CDR3 sequence is 14 residues long. Trimming took off 4 bases at V and 5 bases at J, with 12 bases between the two ends. The CDR3 nucleotides are TGTGCCAGCAGTGCCACCCGATCGGACAATGAGCAGTTCTTC. Protein product: CASSATRSDNEQFF.

This chain connects TRBV27 to TRBJ2-1; 8 nucleotides align to TRBD2. The length of the CDR3 is 15 residues. The V and J ends lost 6 bases and 2 bases, in that order; junction bases with no gene match: 6. Germline V gene sequence: CDR1 MNHEY, CDR2 SMNVEV (reference sequence). CDR3 sequence reads: CASSPLAGTYNEQFF. The CDR3 coding sequence is TGTGCCAGCAGCCCTCTAGCGGGTACCTACAATGAGCAGTTCTTC.

Turning to this clone: An end of the junction does not agree with germline; a read error may underlie this. The chain couples TRBV7-7 to TRBJ2-7, with 11 bases identical to TRBD2. The CDR3 is 15 amino acids. The germline CDR1 and CDR2 sequences are SSHAT and FNYEAQ (reference sequence). The CDR3 coding sequence is TGTGCTAGCAGCACCGGACTAGCGGGCCTCTACGAGCAGTACTTC. Amino acids: CASSTGLAGLYEQYF.

The chain carries TRBV27 and TRBJ2-6; 8 nucleotides line up with TRBD1. This CDR3 region has 17 residues. Germline loops: CDR1 MNHEY, CDR2 SMNVEV (reference sequence). V gave up 5 bases and J gave up 0 bases; unmatched junction bases: 6. CDR3 sequence reads: CASSPGQGISGANVLTF. Written as DNA, the CDR3 is TGTGCCAGCAGTCCTGGACAGGGCATCTCTGGGGCCAACGTCCTGACTTTC. Full variable domain (missing parts from reference TRBV27 and TRBJ2-6): EAQVTQNPRYLITVTGKKLTVTCSQNMNHEYMSWYRQDPGLGLRQIYYSMNVEVTDKGDVPEGYKVSRKEKRNFPLILESPSPNQTSLYFCASSPGQGISGANVLTFGAGSRLTVL.

This clone has a single count. The chain couples TRBV18 to TRBJ2-6; 7 bases are shared with TRBD2. Per the germline V gene, CDR1 is KGHSH and CDR2 is LQKENI. This CDR3 has 17 residues. J gave up 0 bases and V 2 bases, and 4 bases lay outside the gene matches. The CDR3 coding sequence is TGTGCCAGCTCACCATCCGCGGGGGACTCTGGGGCCAACGTCCTGACTTTC. Its protein product is CASSPSAGDSGANVLTF.

Turning to this clone: This sample also contains other DNA sequences that code for the same CDR3. The V gene is TRBV2, the J gene TRBJ1-2, with 7 bases aligning to TRBD1. CDR3 length: 13 amino acids. CDR1 and CDR2 (germline): SNHLY, FYNNEI. V shed 4 bases and J 2 bases; nucleotides not matched to a gene: 1. DNA of the CDR3: TGTGCCAGCAGTGTGGACAGGAACTATGGCTACACCTTC. It codes for CASSVDRNYGYTF.

This chain connects TRBV5-4 to TRBJ1-2; possibly TRBD1 for D (6 bases). Trimming removed 0 bases at V and 4 bases at J, with 16 bases between. Germline values: CDR1 SGHNT, CDR2 YYREEE (reference sequence). CDR3 length: 16 residues. CDR3 in amino acids: CASSLAGPPRGYGYTF. The CDR3 DNA is TGTGCCAGCAGCTTGGCCGGACCTCCCAGGGGCTATGGCTACACCTTC.

The chain uses TRBV6-5 and TRBJ1-1; D is unclear. Germline-derived CDR1 and CDR2 are MNHEY and SVGAGI. Trimming took 0 bases from V and 0 from J, leaving 11 bases between them. The CDR3 extends over 16 amino acids. CDR3 in amino acids: CASSYSGRRMNTEAFF. CDR3 nucleotides: TGTGCCAGCAGTTACTCCGGGAGACGGATGAACACTGAAGCTTTCTTT.